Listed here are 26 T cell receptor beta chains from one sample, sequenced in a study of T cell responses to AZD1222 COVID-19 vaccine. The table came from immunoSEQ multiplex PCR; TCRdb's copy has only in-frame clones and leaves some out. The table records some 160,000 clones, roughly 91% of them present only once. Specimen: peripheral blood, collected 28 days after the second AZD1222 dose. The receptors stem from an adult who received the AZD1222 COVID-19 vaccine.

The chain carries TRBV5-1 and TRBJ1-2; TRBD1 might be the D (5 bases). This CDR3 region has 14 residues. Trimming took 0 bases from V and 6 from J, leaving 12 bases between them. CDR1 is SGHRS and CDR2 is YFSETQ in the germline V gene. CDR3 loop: CASSLDLKGDGYTF. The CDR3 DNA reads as TGCGCCAGCAGCTTGGATCTAAAAGGGGATGGCTACACCTTC.

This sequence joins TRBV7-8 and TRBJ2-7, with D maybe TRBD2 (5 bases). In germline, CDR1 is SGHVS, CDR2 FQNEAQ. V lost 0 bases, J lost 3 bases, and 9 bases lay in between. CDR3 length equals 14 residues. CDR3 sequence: CASSLAPSLYEQYF. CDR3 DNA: TGTGCCAGCAGCTTAGCGCCTAGCCTCTACGAGCAGTACTTC. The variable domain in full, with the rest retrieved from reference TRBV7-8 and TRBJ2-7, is GAGVSQSPRYKVAKRGQDVALRCDPISGHVSLFWYQQALGQGPEFLTYFQNEAQLDKSGLPSDRFFAERPEGSVSTLKIQRTQQEDSAVYLCASSLAPSLYEQYFGPGTRLTVT.

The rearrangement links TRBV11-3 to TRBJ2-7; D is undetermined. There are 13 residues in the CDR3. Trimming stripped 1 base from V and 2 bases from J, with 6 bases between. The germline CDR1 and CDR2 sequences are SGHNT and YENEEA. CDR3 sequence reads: CASSLGTTYEQYF. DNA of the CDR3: TGTGCCAGCAGCTTAGGCACAACCTACGAGCAGTACTTC. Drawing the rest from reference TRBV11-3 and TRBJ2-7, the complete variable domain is EAGVVQSPRYKIIEKKQPVAFWCNPISGHNTLYWYLQNLGQGPELLIRYENEEAVDDSQLPKDRFSAERLKGVDSTLKIQPAELGDSAVYLCASSLGTTYEQYFGPGTRLTVT.

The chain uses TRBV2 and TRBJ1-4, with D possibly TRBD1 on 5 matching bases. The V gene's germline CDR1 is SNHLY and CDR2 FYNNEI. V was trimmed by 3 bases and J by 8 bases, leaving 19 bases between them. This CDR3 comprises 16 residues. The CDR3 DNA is TGTGCCAGCAGTGAGGGCAGGGTATGGGGCGAAGAAAAACTGTTTTTT. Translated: CASSEGRVWGEEKLFF.

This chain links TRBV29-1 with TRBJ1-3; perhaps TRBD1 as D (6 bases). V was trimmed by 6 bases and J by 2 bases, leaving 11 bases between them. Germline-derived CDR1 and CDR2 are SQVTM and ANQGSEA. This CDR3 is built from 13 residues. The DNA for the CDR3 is TGCAGCGTCGTAGGGACAACTGGAAACACCATATATTTT. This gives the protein CSVVGTTGNTIYF.

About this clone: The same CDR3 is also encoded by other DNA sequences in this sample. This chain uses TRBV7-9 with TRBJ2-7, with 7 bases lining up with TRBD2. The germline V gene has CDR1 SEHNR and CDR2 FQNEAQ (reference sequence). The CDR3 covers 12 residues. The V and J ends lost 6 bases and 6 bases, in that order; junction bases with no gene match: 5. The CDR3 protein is CASSLGRGEQYF. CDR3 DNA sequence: TGTGCCAGCAGTCTAGGGAGGGGCGAGCAGTACTTC.

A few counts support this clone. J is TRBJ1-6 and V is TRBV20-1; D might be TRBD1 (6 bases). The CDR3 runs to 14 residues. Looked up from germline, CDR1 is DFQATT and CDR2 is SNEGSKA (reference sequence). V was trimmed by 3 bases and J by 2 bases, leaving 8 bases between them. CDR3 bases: TGCAGTGCTAGTGGACAGACCTATAATTCACCCCTCCACTTT. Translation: CSASGQTYNSPLHF.

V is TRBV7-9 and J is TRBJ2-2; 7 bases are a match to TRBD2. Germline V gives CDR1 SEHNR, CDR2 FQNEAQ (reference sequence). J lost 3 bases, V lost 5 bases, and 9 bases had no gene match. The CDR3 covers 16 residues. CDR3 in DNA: TGTGCCAGCAGCGAAAGGGCGGGAGCGGACACCGGGGAGCTGTTTTTT. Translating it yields CASSERAGADTGELFF.

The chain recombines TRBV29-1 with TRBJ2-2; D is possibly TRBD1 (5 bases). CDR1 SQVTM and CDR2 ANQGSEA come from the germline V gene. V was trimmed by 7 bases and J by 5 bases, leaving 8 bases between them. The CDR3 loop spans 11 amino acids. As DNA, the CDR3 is TGCAGCGGCAGGGATACCGGGGAGCTGTTTTTT. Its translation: CSGRDTGELFF.

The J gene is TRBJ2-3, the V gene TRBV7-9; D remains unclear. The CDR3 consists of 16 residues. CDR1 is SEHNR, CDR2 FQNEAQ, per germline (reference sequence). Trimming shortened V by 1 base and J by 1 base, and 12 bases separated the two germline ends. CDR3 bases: TGTGCCAGCAGCTTAGGGGGTGCCACCCGCACAGATACGCAGTATTTT. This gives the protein CASSLGGATRTDTQYF.

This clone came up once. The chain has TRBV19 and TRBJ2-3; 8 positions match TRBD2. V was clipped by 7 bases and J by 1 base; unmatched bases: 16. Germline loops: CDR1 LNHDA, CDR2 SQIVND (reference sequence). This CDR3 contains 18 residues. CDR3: CASINVVPGGSRTDTQYF. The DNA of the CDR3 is TGTGCCAGTATCAATGTAGTACCGGGGGGGTCCCGCACAGATACGCAGTATTTT.

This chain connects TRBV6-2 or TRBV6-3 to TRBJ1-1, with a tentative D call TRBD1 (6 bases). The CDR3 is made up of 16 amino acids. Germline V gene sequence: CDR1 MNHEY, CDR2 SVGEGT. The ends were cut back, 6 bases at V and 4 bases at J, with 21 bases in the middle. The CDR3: CASSKGPNRVVTEAFF. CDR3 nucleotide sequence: TGTGCCAGCAGCAAGGGCCCCAACAGGGTAGTCACTGAAGCTTTCTTT.

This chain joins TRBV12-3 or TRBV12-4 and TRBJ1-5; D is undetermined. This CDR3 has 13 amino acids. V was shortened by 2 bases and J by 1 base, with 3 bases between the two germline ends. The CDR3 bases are TGTGCCAGCAGTTTATCCAGCAATCAGCCCCAGCATTTT. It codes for CASSLSSNQPQHF.

CDR3 in amino acids: CASSLGRANNEQFF. The DNA of the CDR3 is TGTGCCAGCAGCCTCGGGAGGGCCAACAATGAGCAGTTCTTC. The chain uses TRBV7-9 and TRBJ2-1; 8 positions agree with TRBD2. This CDR3 region has 14 residues. Germline-derived CDR1 and CDR2 are SEHNR and FQNEAQ (reference sequence). J was trimmed by 5 bases and V by 5 bases; bases with no gene match: 5.

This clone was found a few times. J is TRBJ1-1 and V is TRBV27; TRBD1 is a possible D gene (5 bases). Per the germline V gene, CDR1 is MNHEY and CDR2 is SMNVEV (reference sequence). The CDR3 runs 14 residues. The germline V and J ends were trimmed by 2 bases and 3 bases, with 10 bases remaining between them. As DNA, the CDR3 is TGTGCCAGCAGTTTAAGTTTGACAGACACTGAAGCTTTCTTT. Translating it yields CASSLSLTDTEAFF.

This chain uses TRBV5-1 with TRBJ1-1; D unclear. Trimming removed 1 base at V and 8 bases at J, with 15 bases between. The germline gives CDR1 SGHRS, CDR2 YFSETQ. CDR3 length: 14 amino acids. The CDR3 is CASSLPSVTPEAFF. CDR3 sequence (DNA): TGCGCCAGCAGCTTGCCGTCAGTCACTCCCGAAGCTTTCTTT.

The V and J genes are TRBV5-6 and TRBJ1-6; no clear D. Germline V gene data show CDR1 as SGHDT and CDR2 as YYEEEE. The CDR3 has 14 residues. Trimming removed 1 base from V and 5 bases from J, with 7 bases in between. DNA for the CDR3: TGTGCCAGCAGCTTGCTTGGAGATAATTCACCCCTCCACTTT. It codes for CASSLLGDNSPLHF. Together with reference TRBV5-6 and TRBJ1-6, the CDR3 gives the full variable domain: DAGVTQSPTHLIKTRGQQVTLRCSPKSGHDTVSWYQQALGQGPQFIFQYYEEEERQRGNFPDRFSGHQFPNYSSELNVNALLLGDSALYLCASSLLGDNSPLHFGNGTRLTVT.

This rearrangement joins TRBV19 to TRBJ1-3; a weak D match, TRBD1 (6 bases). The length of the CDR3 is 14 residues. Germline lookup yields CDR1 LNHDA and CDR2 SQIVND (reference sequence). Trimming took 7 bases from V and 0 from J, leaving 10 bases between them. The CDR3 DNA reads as TGTGCCAGTAACAGGGCCTACTCTGGAAACACCATATATTTT. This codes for CASNRAYSGNTIYF.

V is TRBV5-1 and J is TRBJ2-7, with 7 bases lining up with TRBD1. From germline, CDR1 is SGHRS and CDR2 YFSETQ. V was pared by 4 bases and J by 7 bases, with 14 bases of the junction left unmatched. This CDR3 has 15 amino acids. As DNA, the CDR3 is TGCGCCAGCAGCCCCAGAGGGGGCGGCTTGGGGGAGCAGTACTTC. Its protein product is CASSPRGGGLGEQYF.

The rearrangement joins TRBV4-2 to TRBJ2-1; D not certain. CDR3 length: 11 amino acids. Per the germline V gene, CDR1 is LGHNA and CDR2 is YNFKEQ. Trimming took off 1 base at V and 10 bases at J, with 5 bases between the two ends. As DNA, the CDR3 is TGTGCCAGCAGCCAAGGACCGGAGCAGTTCTTC. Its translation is CASSQGPEQFF.

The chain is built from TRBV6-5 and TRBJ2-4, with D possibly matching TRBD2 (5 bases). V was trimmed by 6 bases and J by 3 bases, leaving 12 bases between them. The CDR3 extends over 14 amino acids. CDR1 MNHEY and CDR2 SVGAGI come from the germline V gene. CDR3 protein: CASRSLEDKNIQYF. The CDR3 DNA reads TGTGCCAGCAGATCACTGGAGGACAAAAACATTCAGTACTTC.

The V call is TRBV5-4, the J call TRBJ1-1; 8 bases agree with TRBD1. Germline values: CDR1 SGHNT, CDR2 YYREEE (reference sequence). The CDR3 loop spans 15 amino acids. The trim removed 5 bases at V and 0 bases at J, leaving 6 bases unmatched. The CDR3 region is CASSLETGVNTEAFF. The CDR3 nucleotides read TGTGCCAGCAGTTTAGAGACAGGGGTGAACACTGAAGCTTTCTTT. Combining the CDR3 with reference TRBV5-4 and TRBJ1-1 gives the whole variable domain ETGVTQSPTHLIKTRGQQVTLRCSSQSGHNTVSWYQQALGQGPQFIFQYYREEENGRGNFPPRFSGLQFPNYSSELNVNALELDDSALYLCASSLETGVNTEAFFGQGTRLTVV.

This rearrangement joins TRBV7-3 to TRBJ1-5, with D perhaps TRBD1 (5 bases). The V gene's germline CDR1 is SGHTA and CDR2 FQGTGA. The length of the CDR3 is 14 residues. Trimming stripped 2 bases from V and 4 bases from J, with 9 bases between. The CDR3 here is CASSLGGGNQPQHF. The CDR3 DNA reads TGTGCCAGCAGCTTAGGGGGAGGAAATCAGCCCCAGCATTTT. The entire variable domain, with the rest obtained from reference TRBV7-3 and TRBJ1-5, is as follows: GAGVSQTPSNKVTEKGKYVELRCDPISGHTALYWYRQSLGQGPEFLIYFQGTGAADDSGLPNDRFFAVRPEGSVSTLKIQRTERGDSAVYLCASSLGGGNQPQHFGDGTRLSIL.

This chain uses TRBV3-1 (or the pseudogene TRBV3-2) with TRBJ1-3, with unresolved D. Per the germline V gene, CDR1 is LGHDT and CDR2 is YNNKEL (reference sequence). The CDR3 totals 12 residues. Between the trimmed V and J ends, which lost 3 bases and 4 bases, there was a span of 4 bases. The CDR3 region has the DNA TGTGCCAGCAGCCATACCGGAAACACCATATATTTT. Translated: CASSHTGNTIYF.

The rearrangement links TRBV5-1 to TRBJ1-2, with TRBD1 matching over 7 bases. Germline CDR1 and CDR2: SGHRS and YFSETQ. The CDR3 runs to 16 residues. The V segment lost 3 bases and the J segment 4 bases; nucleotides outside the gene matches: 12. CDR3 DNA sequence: TGCGCCAGCAGCTCTGGCCGCAGACAGGGAGCCTATGGCTACACCTTC. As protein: CASSSGRRQGAYGYTF.

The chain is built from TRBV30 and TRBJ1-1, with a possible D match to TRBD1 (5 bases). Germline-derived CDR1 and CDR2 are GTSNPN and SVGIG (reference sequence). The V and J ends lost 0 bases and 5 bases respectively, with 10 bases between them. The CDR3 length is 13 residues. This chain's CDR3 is CAWSVEGYTEAFF. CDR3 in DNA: TGTGCCTGGAGTGTCGAGGGGTATACTGAAGCTTTCTTT.